A single sample is the source of the 12 T cell receptor beta chains below, sequenced in a study of T cells in Graves' hyperthyroidism and ophthalmopathy. The investigators amplified TCR beta CDR3 regions from RNA transcripts. HTBI primers were used for first-round RT-PCR of the TCR CDR3. MiXCR, run by TCRdb on the multiplex PCR reads, gives a single entry per CDR3 protein. In the table there are 700,000 or so distinct CDR3 sequences, over 15% of which are singletons. What was sequenced was blood. These receptors all stem from a man aged 18 to 29 with Graves' hyperthyroidism.

There are a few counts of this clonotype. The chain links TRBV27 to TRBJ2-7; D gene ambiguous. Germline V CDR1 and CDR2: MNHEY, SMNVEV (reference sequence). The CDR3 runs 14 residues. V shed 5 bases and J shed 7 bases, with 18 bases lying between them. The CDR3 sequence is CASSRPGPKREQYF. CDR3 DNA sequence: TGTGCCAGCAGTCGCCCCGGTCCCAAGAGGGAGCAGTACTTC.

This clonotype was found many times. The rearrangement links TRBV5-1 to TRBJ1-2; D might be TRBD1 (5 bases). Deletions cut 4 bases from V and 6 bases from J, with 13 bases between. Germline V CDR1 and CDR2: SGHRS, YFSETQ. The CDR3 contains 13 residues. The CDR3 reads CASSLGTENGYTF. The CDR3 region has the DNA TGCGCCAGCAGCCTTGGGACGGAGAATGGCTACACCTTC.

This clonotype was counted only a few times. The CDR3 is CASSAGGAGNTIYF. The CDR3 nucleotides are TGTGCCAGCAGCGCCGGGGGGGCTGGAAACACCATATATTTT. V is TRBV9 and J is TRBJ1-3; TRBD1 might be the D (5 bases). Germline V gives CDR1 SGDLS, CDR2 YYNGEE. This CDR3 has 14 amino acids. Trimming shortened V by 3 bases and J by 2 bases, and 9 bases separated the two germline ends.

This clonotype was picked up a small number of times. The CDR3 region has the DNA TGTGCCAGCGCAGGCCGAGGGGGCATCTATGGCTACACCTTC. It is translated as CASAGRGGIYGYTF. The chain links TRBV28 to TRBJ1-2; 7 bases line up with TRBD1. This CDR3 is 14 amino acids long. The junction had 10 bases not matched to a gene; V was cut back by 8 bases and J by 4 bases. CDR1 is MDHEN, CDR2 SYDVKM, per germline.

This clonotype was seen many times. This chain connects TRBV6-1 to TRBJ1-1; 10 bases are a match to TRBD1. The CDR3 length is 14 residues. From germline, CDR1 is MNHNS and CDR2 SASEGT. The trim removed 6 bases at V and 3 bases at J, leaving 4 bases unmatched. The CDR3 here is CASRPGQGYTEAFF. In DNA form, the CDR3 reads TGTGCCAGCAGGCCGGGACAGGGGTACACTGAAGCTTTCTTT.

Only a few counts were recorded for this clonotype. This chain joins TRBV28 and TRBJ1-5; D possibly corresponds to TRBD1 (6 bases). Looked up from germline, CDR1 is MDHEN and CDR2 is SYDVKM. V dropped 0 bases and J dropped 2 bases, with 11 bases sitting between them. This CDR3 is 16 amino acids long. CDR3 in DNA: TGTGCCAGCAGTTTATGGGCAGGGGCAGGCAATCAGCCCCAGCATTTT. The encoded protein is CASSLWAGAGNQPQHF. Looking up the rest from reference TRBV28 and TRBJ1-5 gives the full variable domain: DVKVTQSSRYLVKRTGEKVFLECVQDMDHENMFWYRQDPGLGLRLIYFSYDVKMKEKGDIPEGYSVSREKKERFSLILESASTNQTSMYLCASSLWAGAGNQPQHFGDGTRLSIL.

This clonotype was seen repeatedly, ten times or more. V gene TRBV2 combines with J gene TRBJ2-5, with 7 bases that match TRBD2. Unmatched junction bases numbered 11, after V lost 8 bases and J lost 5 bases. Germline V gene sequence: CDR1 SNHLY, CDR2 FYNNEI. The CDR3 runs 14 residues. The DNA for the CDR3 is TGTGCCAGCGCCCTGGCGGGAGATTTGGAGACCCAGTACTTC. As protein: CASALAGDLETQYF.

J is TRBJ2-4 and V is TRBV5-5; tentatively, D is TRBD1 (6 bases). Germline V CDR1 and CDR2: SGHKS, YYEKEE (reference sequence). The CDR3 covers 14 residues. V gave up 0 bases and J gave up 8 bases, with 12 bases separating them. The CDR3: CASSLGTAGDIQYF. Here the CDR3 DNA reads TGTGCCAGCAGCTTGGGTACAGCAGGGGACATTCAGTACTTC. The full variable domain, its missing parts supplied by reference TRBV5-5 and TRBJ2-4, is DAGVTQSPTHLIKTRGQQVTLRCSPISGHKSVSWYQQVLGQGPQFIFQYYEKEERGRGNFPDRFSARQFPNYSSELNVNALLLGDSALYLCASSLGTAGDIQYFGAGTRLSVL.

The chain couples TRBV29-1 to TRBJ2-7, with D perhaps TRBD1 or TRBD2 (5 bases each). The germline V and J ends were trimmed by 1 base and 3 bases, with 16 bases remaining between them. There are 15 residues in the CDR3. CDR1 is SQVTM, CDR2 ANQGSEA, per germline. The CDR3 here is CSVEARGDISYEQYF. CDR3 coding DNA: TGCAGCGTTGAAGCCAGAGGGGATATCAGCTACGAGCAGTACTTC.

About this clonotype: Sequence at one end of the junction differs from germline and may be a read error. The chain has TRBV11-1 and TRBJ2-2; tentatively, D is TRBD1 or TRBD2 (5 bases each). The CDR3 extends over 15 amino acids. CDR1 is SGHAT and CDR2 is FQDESV in the germline V gene (reference sequence). The CDR3 nucleotides are TGTGCCAGCAGTCCCGGGACCTCTGGGACCGGGGAGCTGCTTTTT. Its translation is CASSPGTSGTGELLF.

The table lists this clonotype with many counts. The chain is built from TRBV28 and TRBJ2-7; no reliable D call. Germline CDR1 reads MDHEN; CDR2 reads SYDVKM. The CDR3 is 15 amino acids. Deletions cut 5 bases from V and 2 bases from J, with 16 bases between. The CDR3 loop is CASSLRGTTPYEQYF. CDR3 bases: TGTGCCAGCAGTCTCAGAGGTACTACACCCTACGAGCAGTACTTC.

The rearrangement joins TRBV9 to TRBJ1-3; D gene unclear. Trimming removed 6 bases from V and 2 bases from J, with 12 bases in between. The germline V gene encodes CDR1 SGDLS and CDR2 YYNGEE. This CDR3 contains 14 residues. This chain's CDR3 is CASTGDPTGNTIYF. In DNA form, the CDR3 reads TGTGCCAGCACGGGCGATCCGACTGGAAACACCATATATTTT.